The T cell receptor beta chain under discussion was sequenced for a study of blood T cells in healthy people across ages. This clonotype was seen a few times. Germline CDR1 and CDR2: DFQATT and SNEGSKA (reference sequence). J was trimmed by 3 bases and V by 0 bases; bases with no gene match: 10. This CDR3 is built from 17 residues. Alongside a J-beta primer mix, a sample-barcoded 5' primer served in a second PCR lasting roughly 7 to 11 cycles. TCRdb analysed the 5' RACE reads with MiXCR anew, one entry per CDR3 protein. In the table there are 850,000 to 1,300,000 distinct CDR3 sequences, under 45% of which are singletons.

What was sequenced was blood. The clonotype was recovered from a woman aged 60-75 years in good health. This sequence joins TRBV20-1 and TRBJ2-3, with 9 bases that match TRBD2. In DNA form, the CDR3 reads TGCAGTGCTAGAGATTATGAGGCTAGCGGGACTACAGATACGCAGTATTTT. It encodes CSARDYEASGTTDTQYF.